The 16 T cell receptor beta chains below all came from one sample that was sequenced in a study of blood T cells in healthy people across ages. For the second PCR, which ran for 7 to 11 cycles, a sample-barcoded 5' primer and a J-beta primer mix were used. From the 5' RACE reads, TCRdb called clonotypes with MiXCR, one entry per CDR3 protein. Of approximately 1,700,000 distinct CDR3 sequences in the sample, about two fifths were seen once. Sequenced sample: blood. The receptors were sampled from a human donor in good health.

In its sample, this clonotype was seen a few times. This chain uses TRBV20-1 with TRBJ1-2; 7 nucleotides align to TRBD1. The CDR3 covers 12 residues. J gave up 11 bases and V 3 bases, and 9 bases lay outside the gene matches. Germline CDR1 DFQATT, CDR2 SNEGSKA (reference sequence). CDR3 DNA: TGCAGTGCTAGCCGACAGGGAATGGTGTACACCTTC. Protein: CSASRQGMVYTF.

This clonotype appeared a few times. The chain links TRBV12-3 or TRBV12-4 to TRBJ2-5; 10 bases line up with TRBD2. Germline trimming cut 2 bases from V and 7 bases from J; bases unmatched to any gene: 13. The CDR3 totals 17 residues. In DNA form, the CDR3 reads TGTGCCAGCAGTTTAAGTAGCGGGGGGCGACGCTCCCGGACCCAGTACTTC. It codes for CASSLSSGGRRSRTQYF.

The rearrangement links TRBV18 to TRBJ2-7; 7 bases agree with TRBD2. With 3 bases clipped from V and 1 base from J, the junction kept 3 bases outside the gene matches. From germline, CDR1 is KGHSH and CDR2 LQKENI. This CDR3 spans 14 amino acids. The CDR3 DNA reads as TGTGCCAGCTCACCGGGACTACTTTCCTACGAGCAGTACTTC. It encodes CASSPGLLSYEQYF. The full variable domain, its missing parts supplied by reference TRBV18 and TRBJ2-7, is NAGVMQNPRHLVRRRGQEARLRCSPMKGHSHVYWYRQLPEEGLKFMVYLQKENIIDESGMPKERFSAEFPKEGPSILRIQQVVRGDSAAYFCASSPGLLSYEQYFGPGTRLTVT.

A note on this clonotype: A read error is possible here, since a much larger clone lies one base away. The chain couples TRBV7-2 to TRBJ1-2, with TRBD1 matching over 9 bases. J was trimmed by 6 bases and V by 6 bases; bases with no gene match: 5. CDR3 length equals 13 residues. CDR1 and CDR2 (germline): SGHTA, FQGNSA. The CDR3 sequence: CASSWTGDDGYTF. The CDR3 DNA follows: TGTGCCAGCAGTTGGACAGGGGATGATGGCTACACCTTC.

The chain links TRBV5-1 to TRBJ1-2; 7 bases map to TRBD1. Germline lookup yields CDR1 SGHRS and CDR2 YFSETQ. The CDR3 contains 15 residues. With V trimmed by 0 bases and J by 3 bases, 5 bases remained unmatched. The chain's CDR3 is CASSLARGAYYGYTF. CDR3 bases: TGCGCCAGCAGCTTGGCCAGGGGGGCCTACTATGGCTACACCTTC. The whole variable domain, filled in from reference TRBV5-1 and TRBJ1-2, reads KAGVTQTPRYLIKTRGQQVTLSCSPISGHRSVSWYQQTPGQGLQFLFEYFSETQRNKGNFPGRFSGRQFSNSRSEMNVSTLELGDSALYLCASSLARGAYYGYTFGSGTRLTVV.

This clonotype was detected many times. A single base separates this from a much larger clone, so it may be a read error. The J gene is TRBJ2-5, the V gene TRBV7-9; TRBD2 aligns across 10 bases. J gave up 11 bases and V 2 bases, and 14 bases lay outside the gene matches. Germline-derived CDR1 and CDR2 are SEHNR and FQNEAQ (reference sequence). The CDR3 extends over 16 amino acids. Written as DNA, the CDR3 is TGTGCCAGCAGCTTAATCGGGACTAGCGACCGCAATGAGCAGTACTTC. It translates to CASSLIGTSDRNEQYF.

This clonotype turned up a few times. In nucleotides, the CDR3 is TGTGCCATCAACCCCGGGACAGGGAACGGCGAGCAGTACTTC. This sequence encodes CAINPGTGNGEQYF. V and J are TRBV10-3 and TRBJ2-7; TRBD1 aligns across 9 bases. Germline assignment: CDR1 ENHRY and CDR2 SYGVKD. J gave up 6 bases and V 7 bases, and 10 bases lay outside the gene matches. This CDR3 region has 14 residues.

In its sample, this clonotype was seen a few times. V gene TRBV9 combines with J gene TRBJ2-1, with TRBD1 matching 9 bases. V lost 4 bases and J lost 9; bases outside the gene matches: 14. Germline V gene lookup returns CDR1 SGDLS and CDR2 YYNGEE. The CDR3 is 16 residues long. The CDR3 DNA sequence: TGTGCCAGCAGCACCGGGACAGGGAGTCTTCAGGGTGAGCAGTTCTTC. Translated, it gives CASSTGTGSLQGEQFF. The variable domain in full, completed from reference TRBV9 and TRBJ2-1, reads DSGVTQTPKHLITATGQRVTLRCSPRSGDLSVYWYQQSLDQGLQFLIQYYNGEERAKGNILERFSAQQFPDLHSELNLSSLELGDSALYFCASSTGTGSLQGEQFFGPGTRLTVL.

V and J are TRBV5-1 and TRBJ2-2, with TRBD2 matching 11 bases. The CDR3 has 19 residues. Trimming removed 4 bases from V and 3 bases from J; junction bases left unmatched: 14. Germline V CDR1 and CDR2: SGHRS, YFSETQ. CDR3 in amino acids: CASSRGKATSGVHTGELFF. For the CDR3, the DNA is TGCGCCAGCAGCCGGGGCAAAGCGACTAGCGGGGTCCACACCGGGGAGCTGTTTTTT.

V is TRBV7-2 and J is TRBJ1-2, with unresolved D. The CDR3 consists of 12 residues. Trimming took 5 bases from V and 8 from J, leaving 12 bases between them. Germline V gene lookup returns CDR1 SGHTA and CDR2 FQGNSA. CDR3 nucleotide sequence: TGTGCCAGCAGCATTCAGACGGCGGGCTACACCTTC. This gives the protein CASSIQTAGYTF.

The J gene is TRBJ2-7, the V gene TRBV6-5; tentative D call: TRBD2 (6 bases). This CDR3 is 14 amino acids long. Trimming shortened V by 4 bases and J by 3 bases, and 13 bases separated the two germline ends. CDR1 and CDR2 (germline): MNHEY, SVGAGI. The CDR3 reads CASSSGVGDYEQYF. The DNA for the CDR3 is TGTGCCAGCAGTTCGGGGGTAGGTGACTACGAGCAGTACTTC.

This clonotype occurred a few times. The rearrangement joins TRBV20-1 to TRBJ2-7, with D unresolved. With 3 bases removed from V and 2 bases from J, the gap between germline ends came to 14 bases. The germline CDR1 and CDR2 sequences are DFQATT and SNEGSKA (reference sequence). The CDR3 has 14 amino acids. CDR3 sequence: CSASQPASTYEQYF. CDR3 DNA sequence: TGCAGTGCTAGTCAACCGGCTTCCACCTACGAGCAGTACTTC.

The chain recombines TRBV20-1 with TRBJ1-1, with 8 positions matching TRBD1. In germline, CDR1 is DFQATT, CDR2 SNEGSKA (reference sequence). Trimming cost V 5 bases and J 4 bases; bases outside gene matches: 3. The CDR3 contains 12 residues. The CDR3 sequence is CSAGQGLTEAFF. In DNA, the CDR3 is TGCAGTGCTGGACAGGGACTCACTGAAGCTTTCTTT.

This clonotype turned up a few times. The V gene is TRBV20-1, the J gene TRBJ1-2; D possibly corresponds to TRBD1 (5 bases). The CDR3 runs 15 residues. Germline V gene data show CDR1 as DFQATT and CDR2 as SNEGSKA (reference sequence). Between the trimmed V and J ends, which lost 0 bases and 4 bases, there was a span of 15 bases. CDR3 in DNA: TGCAGTGCTAGAGATGGGCGGGGCCCCCTCTATGGCTACACCTTC. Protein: CSARDGRGPLYGYTF.

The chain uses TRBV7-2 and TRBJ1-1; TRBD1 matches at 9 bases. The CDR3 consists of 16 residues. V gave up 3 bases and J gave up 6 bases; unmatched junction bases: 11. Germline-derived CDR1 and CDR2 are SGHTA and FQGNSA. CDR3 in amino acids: CASSFPGQGTRPEAFF. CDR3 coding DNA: TGTGCCAGCAGCTTCCCGGGACAGGGTACCCGACCTGAAGCTTTCTTT.

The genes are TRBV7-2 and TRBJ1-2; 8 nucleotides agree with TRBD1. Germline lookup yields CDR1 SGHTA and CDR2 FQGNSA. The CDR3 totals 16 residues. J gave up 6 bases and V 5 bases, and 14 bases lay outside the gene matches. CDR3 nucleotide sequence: TGTGCCAGCAGCCAACGCATAGACAGGGGCTCGCATGGCTACACCTTC. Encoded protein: CASSQRIDRGSHGYTF.